Below, 24 T cell receptor beta chains from the same sample are listed, as sequenced in a study of T cells after yellow fever vaccination. TCRdb redid the calling of the 5' RACE reads with MiXCR, one entry per CDR3 protein. The sample comprises about 240,000 distinct CDR3 sequences, more than 3.5% of which are singletons, and over 15% rests with the top ten. Sequencing used PBMCs, obtained 15 days after the yellow fever booster vaccination. The receptors were sampled from a man aged 18 to 35 who received the YFV17D yellow fever vaccine.

This clonotype has ten or more counts. This chain links TRBV29-1 with TRBJ2-2; 9 bases line up with TRBD1. The CDR3 is made up of 14 amino acids. The trim removed 6 bases at V and 5 bases at J, leaving 7 bases unmatched. Germline values: CDR1 SQVTM, CDR2 ANQGSEA. The CDR3 loop is CSVPGTGKTGELFF. The CDR3 nucleotides read TGCAGCGTGCCCGGGACAGGGAAAACCGGGGAGCTGTTTTTT.

This clonotype was seen ten or more times. The gene calls are TRBV5-6 and TRBJ1-3; D remains ambiguous. V dropped 0 bases and J dropped 0 bases, with 4 bases sitting between them. The CDR3 is made up of 14 amino acids. Germline-derived CDR1 and CDR2 are SGHDT and YYEEEE. The CDR3 loop reads CASSLGLSGNTIYF. In nucleotides, the CDR3 is TGTGCCAGCAGCTTGGGTCTCTCTGGAAACACCATATATTTT.

In this sample, this clonotype turned up many times. The rearrangement joins TRBV5-5 to TRBJ1-2, with D uncertain. V lost 4 bases and J lost 4, with 11 bases in between. Germline CDR1 and CDR2: SGHKS and YYEKEE (reference sequence). This CDR3 is built from 13 residues. CDR3 region: CASSLPMGYGYTF. CDR3 in DNA: TGTGCCAGCAGCCTCCCTATGGGCTATGGCTACACCTTC. Full variable domain (remainder filled in from reference TRBV5-5 and TRBJ1-2): DAGVTQSPTHLIKTRGQQVTLRCSPISGHKSVSWYQQVLGQGPQFIFQYYEKEERGRGNFPDRFSARQFPNYSSELNVNALLLGDSALYLCASSLPMGYGYTFGSGTRLTVV.

This clonotype was picked up many times. V usage is TRBV19 and J usage is TRBJ1-1, with a weak D call TRBD1 (5 bases). Per germline, CDR1 LNHDA and CDR2 SQIVND (reference sequence). This CDR3 has 14 residues. Trimming left V 4 bases short and J 4 bases short, with 13 bases between. In nucleotides, the CDR3 is TGTGCCAGTAGTAATGTCGGAAGGGGCACTGAAGCTTTCTTT. The encoded protein is CASSNVGRGTEAFF.

There are many counts of this clonotype. This rearrangement joins TRBV7-9 to TRBJ2-6, with D maybe TRBD2 (6 bases). CDR3 length equals 15 residues. V lost 3 bases and J 4 bases, leaving 10 bases between the germline ends. CDR1 is SEHNR, CDR2 FQNEAQ, per germline (reference sequence). The CDR3 DNA reads as TGTGCCAGCAGCTTGGAGGGGACCGGGGCCAACGTCCTGACTTTC. Translating gives CASSLEGTGANVLTF.

This clonotype was found many times. The J gene is TRBJ1-4, the V gene TRBV7-2; perhaps TRBD1 as D (6 bases). Germline CDR1 reads SGHTA; CDR2 reads FQGNSA. The ends were cut back, 6 bases at V and 3 bases at J, with 14 bases in the middle. CDR3 length equals 15 residues. The CDR3 spells CASRPTGAANEKLFF. The DNA for the CDR3 is TGTGCCAGCAGGCCTACGGGGGCGGCTAATGAAAAACTGTTTTTT.

This clonotype has at least ten counts. The chain employs TRBV10-3 and TRBJ1-5, with 7 bases lining up with TRBD1. Germline assignment: CDR1 ENHRY and CDR2 SYGVKD. V dropped 3 bases and J dropped 4; count of bases not matched to a gene: 3. This CDR3 region has 14 residues. CDR3 DNA sequence: TGTGCCATCAGTGACCCGACAGGGAATCAGCCCCAGCATTTT. It codes for CAISDPTGNQPQHF.

This clonotype has a count of ten or more. This sequence joins TRBV15 and TRBJ2-1; TRBD2 aligns across 12 bases. V shed 8 bases, J shed 9 bases, and the junction held 5 bases outside the gene matches. The germline V gene encodes CDR1 LNHNV and CDR2 YYDKDF (reference sequence). CDR3 length: 13 amino acids. For the CDR3, the DNA is TGTGCCACCCGGACTAGCGGGGCCGGTGAGCAGTTCTTC. Translation: CATRTSGAGEQFF.

This clonotype has ten or more counts. The chain links TRBV5-1 to TRBJ1-2, with TRBD1 as a possible D gene (6 bases). The CDR3 contains 13 residues. The V gene lost 4 bases and the J gene lost 8 bases, with 15 bases spanning the gap. CDR1 is SGHRS, CDR2 YFSETQ, per germline. The CDR3 region is CASSLWGAQGYTF. CDR3 sequence (DNA): TGCGCCAGCAGCCTGTGGGGGGCGCAAGGCTACACCTTC.

There are a few counts of this clonotype. The chain employs TRBV12-3 or TRBV12-4 and TRBJ2-2; a weak D match, TRBD2 (7 bases). This CDR3 spans 14 amino acids. V dropped 3 bases and J dropped 6 bases, with 11 bases sitting between them. The CDR3, as DNA: TGTGCCAGCAGTTTGCGGGGGCCCCCCGGGGAGCTGTTTTTT. Protein: CASSLRGPPGELFF.

Many counts were recorded for this clonotype. This chain connects TRBV7-9 to TRBJ2-3; D remains ambiguous. The CDR3 loop spans 14 amino acids. V dropped 5 bases and J dropped 1 base, with 10 bases sitting between them. Germline V gene sequence: CDR1 SEHNR, CDR2 FQNEAQ (reference sequence). CDR3 DNA sequence: TGTGCCAGCAGCCCTCCCCTGGGCACAGATACGCAGTATTTT. Its translation: CASSPPLGTDTQYF.

This clonotype was recorded many times. The chain links TRBV6-6 to TRBJ2-7; the D call may be TRBD1 or TRBD2 (6 bases each). Trimming shortened V by 6 bases and J by 7 bases, and 19 bases separated the two germline ends. The CDR3 runs 14 residues. Germline V gene data show CDR1 as MNHNY and CDR2 as SVGAGI (reference sequence). CDR3 in DNA: TGTGCCAGCAGCTCCTATGGGGGGCAAAGGGAGCAGTACGTC. Encoded protein: CASSSYGGQREQYV.

At least ten counts were recorded for this clonotype. This chain uses TRBV7-2 with TRBJ2-7, with 10 bases lining up with TRBD2. The CDR3 contains 17 residues. Germline CDR1 is SGHTA and CDR2 is FQGNSA. V dropped 5 bases and J dropped 2; count of bases not matched to a gene: 12. The CDR3 DNA reads TGTGCCAGCAGCCGTGTCCTAGCGGGGGCCACCCCCTACGAGCAGTACTTC. Residues: CASSRVLAGATPYEQYF. Variable domain in full (rest from reference TRBV7-2 and TRBJ2-7): GAGVSQSPSNKVTEKGKDVELRCDPISGHTALYWYRQSLGQGLEFLIYFQGNSAPDKSGLPSDRFSAERTGGSVSTLTIQRTQQEDSAVYLCASSRVLAGATPYEQYFGPGTRLTVT.

This clonotype was observed many times. The chain has TRBV9 and TRBJ2-7; TRBD1 is a possible D gene (5 bases). Germline CDR1 is SGDLS and CDR2 is YYNGEE. V was pared by 0 bases and J by 2 bases, with 12 bases between. This CDR3 is built from 15 residues. The CDR3 DNA is TGTGCCAGCAGCGTAGGGCAGGGCTTAACCTACGAGCAGTACTTC. Its translation is CASSVGQGLTYEQYF.

This clonotype was seen ten or more times. The genes are TRBV5-6 and TRBJ1-1; 7 bases are a match to TRBD1. The germline V gene has CDR1 SGHDT and CDR2 YYEEEE. Trimming cost V 0 bases and J 3 bases; bases outside gene matches: 14. The CDR3 has 18 residues. The CDR3 spells CASSLGDRTFVYHTEAFF. In nucleotides, the CDR3 is TGTGCCAGCAGCTTGGGGGACAGAACGTTCGTCTATCACACTGAAGCTTTCTTT.

This clonotype was observed at least ten times. J is TRBJ1-2 and V is TRBV5-1; TRBD1 aligns across 7 bases. CDR1 SGHRS and CDR2 YFSETQ come from the germline V gene. Trimming cost V 5 bases and J 0 bases; bases outside gene matches: 4. The CDR3 covers 14 residues. CDR3 in amino acids: CASRPQGANYGYTF. In DNA, the CDR3 is TGCGCCAGCAGACCTCAGGGGGCTAACTATGGCTACACCTTC.

At least ten counts were recorded for this clonotype. The rearrangement links TRBV18 to TRBJ2-5, with 7 bases matching TRBD1. This CDR3 region has 15 residues. The J segment lost 5 bases and the V segment lost 3 bases, leaving 9 bases of the junction unmatched. The V gene's germline CDR1 is KGHSH and CDR2 LQKENI. The chain's CDR3 is CASSPPTGYTETQYF. CDR3 bases: TGTGCCAGCTCACCTCCGACAGGGTACACGGAGACCCAGTACTTC.

This clonotype was seen many times. The V gene is TRBV5-1, the J gene TRBJ2-7, with 10 positions matching TRBD1. There are 14 residues in the CDR3. The germline gives CDR1 SGHRS, CDR2 YFSETQ. The V gene end was trimmed by 4 bases and the J gene end by 2 bases; junction bases not matched to a gene: 3. CDR3: CASSHGQGAYEQYF. The CDR3 coding sequence is TGCGCCAGCAGCCACGGACAGGGGGCCTACGAGCAGTACTTC.

This clonotype appeared many times. V usage is TRBV3-1 and J usage is TRBJ2-6; D gene unclear. This CDR3 region has 16 residues. Looked up from germline, CDR1 is LGHDT and CDR2 is YNNKEL (reference sequence). V lost 5 bases and J lost 0, with 11 bases in between. This CDR3 is CASSYSGSSGANVLTF. CDR3 DNA sequence: TGTGCCAGCAGCTATTCAGGTTCCTCTGGGGCCAACGTCCTGACTTTC.

In its sample, this clonotype was seen a few times. The chain employs TRBV7-2 and TRBJ1-6, with 7 positions matching TRBD1. The CDR3 extends over 17 amino acids. Trimming cost V 0 bases and J 4 bases; bases outside gene matches: 6. The germline V gene encodes CDR1 SGHTA and CDR2 FQGNSA. DNA of the CDR3: TGTGCCAGCAGCTTAGCGTACGGACAGGATTATAATTCACCCCTCCACTTT. Protein: CASSLAYGQDYNSPLHF.

This clonotype was seen at least ten times. The chain is built from TRBV28 and TRBJ2-7; no firm D call. This CDR3 is built from 14 residues. Trimming shortened V by 4 bases and J by 3 bases, and 13 bases separated the two germline ends. Germline V gene sequence: CDR1 MDHEN, CDR2 SYDVKM. CDR3 DNA sequence: TGTGCCAGCAGTTCCACCCCCAGTAACTACGAGCAGTACGTC. Protein product: CASSSTPSNYEQYV.

The table lists this clonotype with many counts. The V and J genes are TRBV5-1 and TRBJ1-5, with D possibly TRBD1 on 5 matching bases. V was pared by 4 bases and J by 1 base, with 12 bases between. From germline, CDR1 is SGHRS and CDR2 YFSETQ. CDR3 size: 15 residues. The CDR3 here is CASSAFWGSNQPQHF. DNA for the CDR3: TGCGCCAGCAGCGCGTTTTGGGGCAGCAATCAGCCCCAGCATTTT.

This clonotype was picked up many times. V usage is TRBV4-1 and J usage is TRBJ2-5; the match to TRBD2 covers 10 bases. From germline, CDR1 is MGHRA and CDR2 YSYEKL. This CDR3 has 15 residues. V dropped 1 base and J dropped 4; count of bases not matched to a gene: 3. CDR3 sequence: CASSQGTSGGETQYF. CDR3 in DNA: TGCGCCAGCAGCCAAGGGACTAGCGGAGGAGAGACCCAGTACTTC.

This clonotype was observed at least ten times. The chain recombines TRBV15 with TRBJ2-1; 12 nucleotides agree with TRBD2. Germline assignment: CDR1 LNHNV and CDR2 YYDKDF (reference sequence). This CDR3 comprises 15 residues. The junction had 1 base not matched to a gene; V was cut back by 1 base and J by 6 bases. For the CDR3, the DNA is TGTGCCACCAGCAGAGCTAGCGGGGGGGCCAATGAGCAGTTCTTC. Translated, it gives CATSRASGGANEQFF.